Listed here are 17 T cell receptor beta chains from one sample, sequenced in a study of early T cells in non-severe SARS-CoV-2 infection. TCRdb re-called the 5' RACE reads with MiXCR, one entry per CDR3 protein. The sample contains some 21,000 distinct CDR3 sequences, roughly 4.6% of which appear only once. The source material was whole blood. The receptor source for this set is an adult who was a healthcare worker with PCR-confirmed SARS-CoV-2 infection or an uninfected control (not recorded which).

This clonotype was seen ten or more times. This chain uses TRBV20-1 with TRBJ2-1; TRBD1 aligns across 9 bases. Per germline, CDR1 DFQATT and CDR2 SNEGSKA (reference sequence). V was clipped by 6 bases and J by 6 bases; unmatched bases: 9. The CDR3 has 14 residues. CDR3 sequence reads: CSAWTGAILNEQFF. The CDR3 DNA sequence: TGCAGTGCCTGGACAGGGGCCATACTCAATGAGCAGTTCTTC.

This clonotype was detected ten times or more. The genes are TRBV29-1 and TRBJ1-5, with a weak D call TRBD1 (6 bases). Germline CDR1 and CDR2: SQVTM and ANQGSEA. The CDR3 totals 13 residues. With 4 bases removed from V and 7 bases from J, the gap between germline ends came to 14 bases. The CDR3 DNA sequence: TGCAGCGTTGGTACGGGGGCCGGGCAGCCCCAGCATTTT. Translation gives CSVGTGAGQPQHF.

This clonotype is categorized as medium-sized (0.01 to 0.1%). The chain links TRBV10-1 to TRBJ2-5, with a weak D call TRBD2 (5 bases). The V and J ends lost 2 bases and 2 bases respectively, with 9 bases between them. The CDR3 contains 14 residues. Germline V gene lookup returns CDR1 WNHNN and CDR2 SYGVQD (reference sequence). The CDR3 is CASSEAGDQETQYF. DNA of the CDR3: TGCGCCAGCAGTGAGGCCGGGGATCAAGAGACCCAGTACTTC.

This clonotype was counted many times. CDR3 nucleotide sequence: TGTGCCAGCAGTTCAGCGGGGGCCCTGGAGCAGTTCTTC. Residues: CASSSAGALEQFF. The chain recombines TRBV7-6 with TRBJ2-1, with 8 bases lining up with TRBD2. The length of the CDR3 is 13 residues. The germline V gene has CDR1 SGHVS and CDR2 FNYEAQ. Losses at the gene ends were 6 bases for V and 10 bases for J; bases not matched to a gene: 8.

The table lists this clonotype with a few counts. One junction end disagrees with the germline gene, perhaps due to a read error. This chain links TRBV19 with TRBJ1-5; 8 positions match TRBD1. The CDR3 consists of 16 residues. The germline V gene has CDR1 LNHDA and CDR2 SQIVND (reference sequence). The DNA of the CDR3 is TGTGTCAGTCGAAAAGGACAGGGCTATAGCAATCAGCCCCAGCATTTT. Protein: CVSRKGQGYSNQPQHF. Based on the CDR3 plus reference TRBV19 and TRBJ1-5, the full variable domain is DGGITQSPKYLFRKEGQNVTLSCEQNLNHDAMYWYRQDPGQGLRLIYYSQIVNDFQKGDIAEGYSVSREKKESFPLTVTSAQKNPTAFYLCVSRKGQGYSNQPQHFGDGTRLSIL.

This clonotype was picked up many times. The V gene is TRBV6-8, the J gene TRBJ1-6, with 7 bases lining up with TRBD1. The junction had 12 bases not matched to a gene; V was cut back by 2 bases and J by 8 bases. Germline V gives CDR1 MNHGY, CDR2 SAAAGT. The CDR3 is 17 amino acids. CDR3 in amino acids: CASSYRDSQIGDSPLHF. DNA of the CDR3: TGTGCCAGCAGTTACCGGGACAGCCAGATTGGGGATTCACCCCTCCACTTT.

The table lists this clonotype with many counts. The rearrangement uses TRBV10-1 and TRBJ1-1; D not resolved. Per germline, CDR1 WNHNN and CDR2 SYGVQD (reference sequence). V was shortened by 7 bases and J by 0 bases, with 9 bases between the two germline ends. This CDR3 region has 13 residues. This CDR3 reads CASNRDLNTEAFF. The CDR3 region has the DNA TGCGCCAGCAACCGTGACCTGAACACTGAAGCTTTCTTT.

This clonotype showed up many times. CDR3 in DNA: TGTGCCAGCAGTATAGCGGGGCCTGAGGGCTCTACGCAGTATTTT. Amino acid sequence: CASSIAGPEGSTQYF. The rearrangement links TRBV6-2 or TRBV6-3 to TRBJ2-3, with 8 bases aligning to TRBD2. From germline, CDR1 is MNHEY and CDR2 SVGEGT. J lost 8 bases, V lost 5 bases, and 12 bases had no gene match. CDR3 length equals 15 residues.

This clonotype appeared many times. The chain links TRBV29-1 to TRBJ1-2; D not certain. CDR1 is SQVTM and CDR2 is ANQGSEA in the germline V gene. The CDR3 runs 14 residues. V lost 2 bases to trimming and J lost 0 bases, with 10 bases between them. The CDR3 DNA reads TGCAGCGTTGAACAAGGCGAACCTAACTATGGCTACACCTTC. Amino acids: CSVEQGEPNYGYTF. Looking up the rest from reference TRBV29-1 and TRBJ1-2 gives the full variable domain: SAVISQKPSRDICQRGTSLTIQCQVDSQVTMMFWYRQQPGQSLTLIATANQGSEATYESGFVIDKFPISRPNLTFSTLTVSNMSPEDSSIYLCSVEQGEPNYGYTFGSGTRLTVV.

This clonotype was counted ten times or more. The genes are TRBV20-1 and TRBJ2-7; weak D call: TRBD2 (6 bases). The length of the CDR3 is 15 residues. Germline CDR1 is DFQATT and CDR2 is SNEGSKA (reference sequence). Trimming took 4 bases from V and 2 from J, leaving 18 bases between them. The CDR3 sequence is CSAIQPGGRAYEQYF. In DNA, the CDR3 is TGCAGTGCTATCCAACCCGGGGGTCGCGCCTACGAGCAGTACTTC.

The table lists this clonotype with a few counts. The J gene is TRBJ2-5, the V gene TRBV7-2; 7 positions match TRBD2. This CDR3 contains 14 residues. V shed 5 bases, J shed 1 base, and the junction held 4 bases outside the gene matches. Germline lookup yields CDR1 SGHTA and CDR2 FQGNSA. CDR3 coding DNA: TGTGCCAGCAGCCAGAGCGGGGCCCAAGAGACCCAGTACTTC. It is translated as CASSQSGAQETQYF.

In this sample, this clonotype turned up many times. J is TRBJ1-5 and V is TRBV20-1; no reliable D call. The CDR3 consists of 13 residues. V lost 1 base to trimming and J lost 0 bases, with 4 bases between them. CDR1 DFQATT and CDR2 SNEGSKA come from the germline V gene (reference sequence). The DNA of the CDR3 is TGCAGTGCTAGAGGTTATAGCAATCAGCCCCAGCATTTT. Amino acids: CSARGYSNQPQHF.

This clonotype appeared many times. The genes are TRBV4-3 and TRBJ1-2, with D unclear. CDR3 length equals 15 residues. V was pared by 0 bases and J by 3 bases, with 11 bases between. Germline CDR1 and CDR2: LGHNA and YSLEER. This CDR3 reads CASSQDLAGYYGYTF. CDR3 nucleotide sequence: TGCGCCAGCAGCCAAGATTTAGCGGGGTACTATGGCTACACCTTC.

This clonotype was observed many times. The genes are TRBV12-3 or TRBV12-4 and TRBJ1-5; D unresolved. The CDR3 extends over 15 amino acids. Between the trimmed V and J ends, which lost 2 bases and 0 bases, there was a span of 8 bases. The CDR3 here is CASSLNLPSNQPQHF. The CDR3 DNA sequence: TGTGCCAGCAGTTTAAATTTACCTAGCAATCAGCCCCAGCATTTT.

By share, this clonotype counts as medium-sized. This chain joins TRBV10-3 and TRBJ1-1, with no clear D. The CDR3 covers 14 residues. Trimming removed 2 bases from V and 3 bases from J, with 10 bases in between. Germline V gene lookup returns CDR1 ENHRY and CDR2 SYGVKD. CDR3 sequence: CAISEVGVDTEAFF. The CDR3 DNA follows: TGTGCCATCAGTGAGGTAGGAGTGGACACTGAAGCTTTCTTT.

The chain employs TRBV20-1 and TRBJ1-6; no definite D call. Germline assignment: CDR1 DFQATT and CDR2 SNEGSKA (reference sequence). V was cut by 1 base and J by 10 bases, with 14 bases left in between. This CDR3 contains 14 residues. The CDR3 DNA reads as TGCAGTGCTAGAGGGACGGCCGTCGGGTCACCCCTCCACTTT. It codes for CSARGTAVGSPLHF.

The CDR3 is CASSQDFSSVRPQHF. DNA for the CDR3: TGCGCCAGCAGCCAAGATTTTAGTTCAGTTAGACCCCAGCATTTT. The rearrangement links TRBV4-1 to TRBJ1-5, with D unresolved. Germline V gives CDR1 MGHRA, CDR2 YSYEKL. The CDR3 runs 15 residues. The V gene lost 0 bases and the J gene lost 10 bases, with 16 bases spanning the gap.